This entry lists 25 T cell receptor beta chains sequenced from one sample in a study of T cell changes during pregnancy in multiple sclerosis. Sequenced by immunoSEQ multiplex PCR; TCRdb stores in-frame clones only, minus some. The sample yields some 50,000 clones, 90% seen once. Sequenced material: peripheral blood, taken in the first trimester of pregnancy. The receptors here all came from a female donor in good health, enrolled as a control in a pregnancy study.

V usage is TRBV5-1 and J usage is TRBJ2-1, with D maybe TRBD2 (5 bases). Trimming took off 0 bases at V and 5 bases at J, with 21 bases between the two ends. The CDR3 consists of 18 residues. Germline CDR1 and CDR2: SGHRS and YFSETQ. DNA for the CDR3: TGCGCCAGCAGCTTGGGAGGACCGGGGTCCCCACTAAACAATGAGCAGTTCTTC. Translation: CASSLGGPGSPLNNEQFF.

This sequence joins TRBV7-7 and TRBJ2-2; weak D call: TRBD1 (6 bases). V lost 8 bases to trimming and J lost 6 bases, with 25 bases between them. Looked up from germline, CDR1 is SSHAT and CDR2 is FNYEAQ (reference sequence). CDR3 length: 17 amino acids. The CDR3 nucleotides read TGTGCCAGCCATCCAATAGGGGGATCTTTGTACGCCGGGGAGCTGTTTTTT. It encodes CASHPIGGSLYAGELFF.

This sequence joins TRBV7-3 and TRBJ2-1; 9 bases are shared with TRBD1. V shed 0 bases and J 5 bases; nucleotides not matched to a gene: 8. CDR3 size: 17 residues. Germline loops: CDR1 SGHTA, CDR2 FQGTGA. The CDR3 region has the DNA TGTGCCAGCAGCTTAACCCCCGGGACAGGGCCCAACAATGAGCAGTTCTTC. Translating gives CASSLTPGTGPNNEQFF.

The V gene is TRBV25-1, the J gene TRBJ1-5; possibly TRBD1 for D (5 bases). CDR3 size: 12 residues. Germline V gene lookup returns CDR1 MGHDK and CDR2 SYGVNS. V shed 2 bases and J shed 6 bases, with 5 bases lying between them. CDR3 loop: CASSETGQPQHF. In DNA, the CDR3 is TGTGCCAGCAGTGAAACAGGTCAGCCCCAGCATTTT. Full variable domain (outside the CDR3, taken from reference TRBV25-1 and TRBJ1-5): EADIYQTPRYLVIGTGKKITLECSQTMGHDKMYWYQQDPGMELHLIHYSYGVNSTEKGDLSSESTVSRIRTEHFPLTLESARPSHTSQYLCASSETGQPQHFGDGTRLSIL.

At least ten counts were recorded for this clone. CDR3 loop: CASSARTNHEQFF. The DNA for the CDR3 is TGTGCCAGCAGTGCTAGGACTAACCATGAGCAGTTCTTC. V is TRBV6-4 and J is TRBJ2-1; TRBD2 might be the D (6 bases). V was cut by 4 bases and J by 8 bases, with 12 bases left in between. Per the germline V gene, CDR1 is MRHNA and CDR2 is SNTAGT. This CDR3 has 13 residues.

V and J are TRBV5-1 and TRBJ1-1; tentatively, D is TRBD1 (6 bases). CDR3 length: 14 residues. Germline loops: CDR1 SGHRS, CDR2 YFSETQ. V lost 4 bases to trimming and J lost 0 bases, with 10 bases between them. The DNA for the CDR3 is TGCGCCAGCAGCCACGGGACAATGAACACTGAAGCTTTCTTT. It yields the protein CASSHGTMNTEAFF.

This rearrangement joins TRBV12-2 to TRBJ2-2; TRBD1 is the table's D call and was not checked against the DNA. TRBV12-2 has pseudogene status. This CDR3 spans 16 amino acids. The CDR3 loop is CASRLGWGCLAGELFF. The CDR3 DNA follows: TGTGCAAGTCGCTTAGGGTGGGGCTGCCTTGCCGGGGAGCTGTTTTTT.

The V and J genes are TRBV6-5 and TRBJ2-7; 8 bases fit TRBD2. V shed 4 bases and J 3 bases; nucleotides not matched to a gene: 5. Germline V gives CDR1 MNHEY, CDR2 SVGAGI. The CDR3 extends over 14 amino acids. CDR3 region: CASSSGGAFYEQYF. CDR3 sequence (DNA): TGTGCCAGCAGTTCGGGGGGGGCCTTCTACGAGCAGTACTTC.

The rearrangement uses TRBV25-1 and TRBJ2-1; 8 bases map to TRBD2. This CDR3 is built from 15 residues. CDR1 is MGHDK and CDR2 is SYGVNS in the germline V gene. V shed 5 bases and J 8 bases; nucleotides not matched to a gene: 11. CDR3 bases: TGTGCCAGCAGTCGGGAGGGGTCGGGCCGGGATGAGCAGTTCTTC. Translating it yields CASSREGSGRDEQFF.

The CDR3 nucleotides read TGTGCCAGCAGCTTAGTGGCAGCGATGAACACTGAAGCTTTCTTT. Translating it yields CASSLVAAMNTEAFF. The J gene is TRBJ1-1, the V gene TRBV11-1; D unclear. The germline CDR1 and CDR2 sequences are SGHAT and FQDESV (reference sequence). The CDR3 extends over 15 amino acids. Trimming took off 1 base at V and 0 bases at J, with 9 bases between the two ends.

The V gene is TRBV5-6, the J gene TRBJ1-1; 8 bases map to TRBD1. CDR1 is SGHDT and CDR2 is YYEEEE in the germline V gene. The CDR3 length is 14 residues. Unmatched junction bases numbered 6, after V lost 0 bases and J lost 8 bases. Here the CDR3 reads CASSLDLQGGEAFF. The CDR3 coding sequence is TGTGCCAGCAGCTTGGACCTACAGGGGGGGGAAGCTTTCTTT.

The chain joins TRBV7-6 to TRBJ1-5; 10 bases match TRBD1. This CDR3 is built from 15 residues. Per germline, CDR1 SGHVS and CDR2 FNYEAQ. With V trimmed by 5 bases and J by 2 bases, 3 bases remained unmatched. CDR3 amino acids: CASSGDRGRNQPQHF. The CDR3 nucleotides read TGTGCCAGCAGCGGGGACAGGGGACGCAATCAGCCCCAGCATTTT.

This chain uses TRBV4-1 with TRBJ1-1, with a possible D match to TRBD1 (5 bases). Germline CDR1 reads MGHRA; CDR2 reads YSYEKL. This CDR3 region has 15 residues. Trimming removed 0 bases at V and 6 bases at J, with 14 bases between. The CDR3 DNA is TGCGCCAGCAGCCAAGAGAGCGGGGCTCTCGCTGAAGCTTTCTTT. It is translated as CASSQESGALAEAFF.

V is TRBV29-1 and J is TRBJ2-1; 11 bases are shared with TRBD1. Germline trimming cut 7 bases from V and 3 bases from J; bases unmatched to any gene: 5. The germline V gene has CDR1 SQVTM and CDR2 ANQGSEA. This CDR3 comprises 14 residues. The CDR3 protein is CSAGGQGDYNEQFF. DNA for the CDR3: TGCAGCGCGGGGGGACAGGGGGACTACAATGAGCAGTTCTTC.

J is TRBJ1-2 and V is TRBV6-1, with 10 bases identical to TRBD1. Germline V CDR1 and CDR2: MNHNS, SASEGT. The CDR3 spans 14 residues. V was pared by 1 base and J by 8 bases, with 4 bases of the junction left unmatched. CDR3 residues: CASSEEGQGLGYTF. As DNA, the CDR3 is TGTGCCAGCAGTGAAGAGGGACAGGGGTTAGGCTACACCTTC.

The CDR3 bases are TGTGCCAGCAGCCCCAATTGGGGGGGAAATTACCAAGAGACCCAGTACTTC. Encoded protein: CASSPNWGGNYQETQYF. V and J are TRBV7-8 and TRBJ2-5; 7 bases fit TRBD2. The length of the CDR3 is 17 residues. The J segment lost 0 bases and the V segment lost 5 bases, leaving 12 bases of the junction unmatched. Germline CDR1 is SGHVS and CDR2 is FQNEAQ.

The rearrangement uses TRBV7-9 and TRBJ2-7; tentative D call: TRBD1 (5 bases). V lost 8 bases, J lost 3 bases, and 14 bases lay in between. Germline V lookup: CDR1 SEHNR, CDR2 FQNEAQ (reference sequence). The CDR3 has 13 amino acids. CDR3 residues: CASGPGRDYEQYF. DNA for the CDR3: TGTGCCAGCGGGCCTGGCAGGGACTACGAGCAGTACTTC. Combining the CDR3 with reference TRBV7-9 and TRBJ2-7 gives the whole variable domain DTGVSQNPRHKITKRGQNVTFRCDPISEHNRLYWYRQTLGQGPEFLTYFQNEAQLEKSRLLSDRFSAERPKGSFSTLEIQRTEQGDSAMYLCASGPGRDYEQYFGPGTRLTVT.

The rearrangement uses TRBV2 and TRBJ1-2; D is undetermined. Trimming removed 7 bases from V and 8 bases from J, with 17 bases in between. Germline CDR1 reads SNHLY; CDR2 reads FYNNEI. This CDR3 is 13 amino acids long. The CDR3, as DNA: TGTGCCAGCAACCCGGGCCTTTCGGGGGGCTACACCTTC. It is translated as CASNPGLSGGYTF.

This clone was recorded only once. This rearrangement joins TRBV28 to TRBJ1-6; 9 bases map to TRBD1. Germline CDR1 and CDR2: MDHEN and SYDVKM. This CDR3 is built from 17 residues. J gave up 4 bases and V 6 bases, and 10 bases lay outside the gene matches. The CDR3 reads CASRPQPGQGYNSPLHF. CDR3 nucleotides: TGTGCCAGCAGACCACAGCCGGGACAGGGTTATAATTCACCCCTCCACTTT.

J is TRBJ1-5 and V is TRBV6-5, with 8 bases that match TRBD1. The CDR3 is 13 amino acids. Germline-derived CDR1 and CDR2 are MNHEY and SVGAGI. Trimming cost V 11 bases and J 6 bases; bases outside gene matches: 9. CDR3 sequence reads: CAAAAGGSQPQHF. The CDR3 DNA reads as TGTGCCGCGGCTGCAGGGGGCAGTCAGCCCCAGCATTTT.

This chain links TRBV6-5 with TRBJ2-7; 11 bases fit TRBD2. J was trimmed by 4 bases and V by 0 bases; bases with no gene match: 5. Germline loops: CDR1 MNHEY, CDR2 SVGAGI. The CDR3 runs to 16 residues. The CDR3 nucleotides read TGTGCCAGCAGTTACTCGGCTAGCGGGAGGTCTTACGAGCAGTACTTC. Its translation: CASSYSASGRSYEQYF.

This sequence joins TRBV5-6 and TRBJ2-7; TRBD2 matches at 7 bases. CDR1 and CDR2 from the germline V gene are SGHDT and YYEEEE. J gave up 4 bases and V 0 bases, and 1 base lay outside the gene matches. This CDR3 spans 13 amino acids. This chain's CDR3 is CASSLGSGYEQYF. CDR3 nucleotides: TGTGCCAGCAGCTTGGGTAGCGGGTACGAGCAGTACTTC.

The chain uses TRBV19 and TRBJ1-5, with D perhaps TRBD1 (5 bases). The V gene's germline CDR1 is LNHDA and CDR2 SQIVND (reference sequence). The CDR3 covers 12 residues. V was cut by 4 bases and J by 5 bases, with 6 bases left in between. The CDR3 reads CASSTGYQPQHF. The CDR3 DNA is TGTGCCAGTAGTACAGGGTATCAGCCCCAGCATTTT.

The V call is TRBV5-5, the J call TRBJ2-3; the D is unclear. The CDR3 extends over 12 amino acids. V was shortened by 4 bases and J by 5 bases, with 8 bases between the two germline ends. CDR1 and CDR2 from the germline V gene are SGHKS and YYEKEE (reference sequence). The CDR3 sequence is CASSLFIDTQYF. As DNA, the CDR3 is TGTGCCAGCAGCCTATTTATAGATACGCAGTATTTT.

The chain couples TRBV30 to TRBJ1-1; TRBD1 might be the D (5 bases). The V and J ends lost 4 bases and 0 bases respectively, with 15 bases between them. Germline V CDR1 and CDR2: GTSNPN, SVGIG (reference sequence). The CDR3 covers 15 residues. The DNA for the CDR3 is TGTGCCTGGATGGACAAACGGGGGATGAACACTGAAGCTTTCTTT. This codes for CAWMDKRGMNTEAFF.